The sample holds a few counts of the clone carrying this T cell receptor beta chain. Authors' methods: Reference gene primer amplification yielded estimated nucleated cell counts. Profiling relied on immunoSEQ multiplex PCR, and the TCRdb table lists in-frame clones only, not all of them. The V and J calls and the clone size are those of that table, but D and trimming were determined from the DNA. The repertoire holds a few hundred thousand clones, with about 84% as singletons. This sample is part of a study of blood T cell repertoires in COVID-19. This CDR3 region has 14 residues. CDR1 SGHRS and CDR2 YFSETQ come from the germline V gene. V was pared by 0 bases and J by 2 bases, with 9 bases between.

The TCR originated in an elderly man with acute or convalescent COVID-19. Sequenced input: peripheral blood. V gene TRBV5-1 combines with J gene TRBJ2-7; possible D gene TRBD2, 6 bases. Here the CDR3 DNA reads TGCGCCAGCAGCTTGGCAGGGAGGCCCTACGAGCAGTACTTC. This gives the protein CASSLAGRPYEQYF. Together with reference TRBV5-1 and TRBJ2-7, the CDR3 gives the full variable domain: KAGVTQTPRYLIKTRGQQVTLSCSPISGHRSVSWYQQTPGQGLQFLFEYFSETQRNKGNFPGRFSGRQFSNSRSEMNVSTLELGDSALYLCASSLAGRPYEQYFGPGTRLTVT.